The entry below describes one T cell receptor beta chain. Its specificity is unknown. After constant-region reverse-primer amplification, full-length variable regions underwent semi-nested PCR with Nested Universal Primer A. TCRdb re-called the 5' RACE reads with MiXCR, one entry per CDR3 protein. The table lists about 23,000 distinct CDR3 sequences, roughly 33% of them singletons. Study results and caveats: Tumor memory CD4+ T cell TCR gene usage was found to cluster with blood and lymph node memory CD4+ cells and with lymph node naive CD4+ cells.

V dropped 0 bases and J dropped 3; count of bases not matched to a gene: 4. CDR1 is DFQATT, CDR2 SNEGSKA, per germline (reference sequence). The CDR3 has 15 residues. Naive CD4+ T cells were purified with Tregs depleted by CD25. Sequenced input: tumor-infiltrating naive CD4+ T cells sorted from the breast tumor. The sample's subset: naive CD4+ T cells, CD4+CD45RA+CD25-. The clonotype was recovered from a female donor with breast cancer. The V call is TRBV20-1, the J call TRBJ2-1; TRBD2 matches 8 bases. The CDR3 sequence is CSARDSLAGYNEQFF. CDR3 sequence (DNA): TGCAGTGCTAGAGATTCGCTAGCGGGCTACAATGAGCAGTTCTTC.